Here is one T cell receptor beta chain with its context. Unmatched junction bases numbered 6, after V lost 6 bases and J lost 5 bases. The CDR3 spans 13 residues. This record belongs to a study of blood T cell repertoires in COVID-19. The protocol was immunoSEQ multiplex PCR, while the TCRdb copy is restricted to in-frame clones and leaves out a portion. The sample lists nearly 250,000 clones, roughly 83% occurring once. The gene calls are TRBV12-3 or TRBV12-4 and TRBJ1-2, with 7 bases aligning to TRBD1. Input material: PBMCs or T cells enriched from blood (not recorded which). This TCR derives from a woman between 50 and 59 years old who had recovered from COVID-19. As DNA, the CDR3 is TGTGCCAGCAGCCCTGGGACAGTTTATGGCTACACCTTC. Encoded protein: CASSPGTVYGYTF.